This TCR beta chain came from a study of OX40 agonist ivuxolimab in advanced cancers. In the study overall: Eligibility admitted prior anti-PD-1, anti-PD-L1 or anti-CTLA-4 therapy; roughly 40% had some. Three patients responded partially, comprising one with hepatocellular carcinoma and two with cutaneous melanoma.

The CDR3 is made up of 14 amino acids. With V trimmed by 5 bases and J by 1 base, 3 bases remained unmatched. CDR1 and CDR2 from the germline V gene are SGHTS and YDEGEE. Profiled with immunoSEQ multiplex PCR; TCRdb holds only in-frame clones, not every one. The sample yields about 64,000 clones, about 80% seen once. The sequence was obtained from an adult with an advanced solid tumor such as melanoma, head and neck, liver or kidney cancer. The chain employs TRBV5-8 and TRBJ1-5, with 7 bases aligning to TRBD1. The sample was CD4+ or CD8+ T cells sorted from blood, taken in a trial of the OX40 agonist ivuxolimab. This chain's CDR3 is CASRAGGSNQPQHF. The CDR3 nucleotides read TGTGCCAGCAGGGCAGGGGGAAGCAATCAGCCCCAGCATTTT.